The 26 T cell receptor beta chains in this list originate from one sample, sequenced in a study of T cells in Graves' hyperthyroidism and ophthalmopathy. Authors of the study amplified TCR beta CDR3 regions from RNA transcripts. The primer set for the first-round RT-PCR of the TCR CDR3 was HTBI. TCRdb ran MiXCR on the multiplex PCR reads and lists one entry per CDR3 protein. The table records fewer than 700,000 distinct CDR3 sequences, around 16% of them present only once. The sequencing input was blood. These receptors were collected from a woman in her twenties or thirties with Graves' hyperthyroidism.

This clonotype was counted many times. The chain is built from TRBV18 and TRBJ2-3; D may be TRBD2 (6 bases). Deletions cut 3 bases from V and 10 bases from J, with 17 bases between. The CDR3 contains 14 residues. CDR1 is KGHSH and CDR2 is LQKENI in the germline V gene. The CDR3 sequence: CASSPPSGGESQYF. The CDR3 nucleotides read TGTGCCAGCTCACCTCCTAGTGGCGGGGAGTCGCAGTATTTT.

The V call is TRBV20-1, the J call TRBJ1-2; no clear D. Germline loops: CDR1 DFQATT, CDR2 SNEGSKA (reference sequence). CDR3 size: 12 residues. V was cut by 6 bases and J by 6 bases, with 14 bases left in between. CDR3 in DNA: TGCAGTGCCGCCACTCCCCGGGATGGCTACACCTTC. Translated: CSAATPRDGYTF.

As DNA, the CDR3 is TGTGCCAGCAGCCCCCCGGGCTACACCTTC. It codes for CASSPPGYTF. The chain couples TRBV2 to TRBJ1-2; no firm D call. Trimming removed 6 bases at V and 8 bases at J, with 7 bases between. CDR1 is SNHLY and CDR2 is FYNNEI in the germline V gene. CDR3 length: 10 amino acids.

This clonotype was observed many times. The chain recombines TRBV7-8 with TRBJ2-1; D is unclear. CDR1 is SGHVS and CDR2 is FQNEAQ in the germline V gene. The CDR3 spans 13 residues. V was pared by 5 bases and J by 9 bases, with 14 bases between. The CDR3 sequence: CASSPSSLGEQFF. The DNA of the CDR3 is TGTGCCAGCAGCCCCAGTTCCTTGGGTGAGCAGTTCTTC. The variable domain in full, with the rest retrieved from reference TRBV7-8 and TRBJ2-1, is GAGVSQSPRYKVAKRGQDVALRCDPISGHVSLFWYQQALGQGPEFLTYFQNEAQLDKSGLPSDRFFAERPEGSVSTLKIQRTQQEDSAVYLCASSPSSLGEQFFGPGTRLTVL.

This clonotype was counted between two and nine times. The J gene is TRBJ2-5, the V gene TRBV20-1; D gene unclear. Trimming removed 3 bases at V and 2 bases at J, with 7 bases between. There are 12 residues in the CDR3. Germline V lookup: CDR1 DFQATT, CDR2 SNEGSKA (reference sequence). CDR3 loop: CSASRQQETQYF. CDR3 coding DNA: TGCAGTGCTAGTCGTCAGCAAGAGACCCAGTACTTC.

This clonotype turned up a few times. Germline is not matched at one junction end, which may reflect a read error. This sequence joins TRBV20-1 and TRBJ2-3; 8 bases fit TRBD2. The CDR3 consists of 16 residues. From germline, CDR1 is DFQATT and CDR2 SNEGSKA (reference sequence). The CDR3 DNA reads TGCAGTGCTCGAGAGCGGGAGCGGGTGGAAACAGATACGCAGTATTTT. Amino acids: CSARERERVETDTQYF.

A few counts support this clonotype. A much larger clone differs by one base, so this may be a read error. The V call is TRBV24-1, the J call TRBJ1-1; 7 bases map to TRBD1. The CDR3 has 13 residues. Germline V lookup: CDR1 KGHDR, CDR2 SFDVKD. Trimming cost V 7 bases and J 6 bases; bases outside gene matches: 7. The CDR3 sequence: CATSTTGDAEAFF. The DNA of the CDR3 is TGTGCCACCAGCACAACAGGGGATGCTGAAGCTTTCTTT.

This clonotype has ten or more counts. The chain recombines TRBV2 with TRBJ2-7; no clear D gene. There are 14 residues in the CDR3. The V end was cut by 5 bases, the J end by 5 bases, with 16 bases between. Germline V gene sequence: CDR1 SNHLY, CDR2 FYNNEI. CDR3 bases: TGTGCCAGCAGTCCGATTTCCAGGTTAGACGAGCAGTACTTC. This codes for CASSPISRLDEQYF.

This clonotype was picked up many times. The CDR3 coding sequence is TGTGCCAGCAGCTTAGGAATTGCAGCGGGAGGCGGTAATGAGCAGTTCTTC. It translates to CASSLGIAAGGGNEQFF. J is TRBJ2-1 and V is TRBV7-9; 9 nucleotides agree with TRBD2. Germline V gives CDR1 SEHNR, CDR2 FQNEAQ (reference sequence). J was trimmed by 7 bases and V by 1 base; bases with no gene match: 11. The CDR3 loop spans 17 amino acids.

In its sample, this clonotype was seen many times. V usage is TRBV27 and J usage is TRBJ2-1; either TRBD1 or TRBD2 may supply D (5 bases each). There are 14 residues in the CDR3. The V end was cut by 1 base, the J end by 10 bases, with 14 bases between. CDR1 is MNHEY, CDR2 SMNVEV, per germline (reference sequence). CDR3 coding DNA: TGTGCCAGCAGTTTATTTCTGGGGACGGGGGAGCAGTTCTTC. It encodes CASSLFLGTGEQFF.

This clonotype was counted between two and nine times. The chain is built from TRBV7-2 and TRBJ1-5; D is ambiguous. This CDR3 region has 16 residues. Germline V lookup: CDR1 SGHTA, CDR2 FQGNSA. Trimming pared 0 bases from V and 4 bases from J, leaving 13 bases between. The CDR3 DNA sequence: TGTGCCAGCAGCTTAGCCCATTTCTACGGTAATCAGCCCCAGCATTTT. It encodes CASSLAHFYGNQPQHF.

This clonotype was seen many times. V and J are TRBV3-1 and TRBJ1-2; a weak D match, TRBD1 (6 bases). Per germline, CDR1 LGHDT and CDR2 YNNKEL (reference sequence). The CDR3 loop spans 15 amino acids. The V end lost 2 bases, the J end lost 2 bases, and 12 bases lay between the germline ends. The CDR3 loop is CASSQHGGQNYGYTF. The CDR3, as DNA: TGTGCCAGCAGCCAACACGGTGGACAGAACTATGGCTACACCTTC.

The chain recombines TRBV18 with TRBJ2-3, with TRBD2 matching 8 bases. CDR3 length: 18 residues. Losses at the gene ends were 1 base for V and 4 bases for J; bases not matched to a gene: 13. CDR1 and CDR2 from the germline V gene are KGHSH and LQKENI. The CDR3 spells CASSPRAGVSLSADTQYF. In DNA, the CDR3 is TGTGCCAGCTCACCACGAGCGGGAGTTAGTTTGTCTGCAGATACGCAGTATTTT.

The rearrangement links TRBV4-1 to TRBJ1-1; possibly TRBD1 for D (6 bases). Germline CDR1 MGHRA, CDR2 YSYEKL. Trimming stripped 1 base from V and 4 bases from J, with 13 bases between. The CDR3 contains 15 residues. The CDR3 sequence: CASSQASLGATEAFF. CDR3 bases: TGCGCCAGCAGCCAAGCATCCCTGGGGGCCACTGAAGCTTTCTTT.

A word on this clonotype: A read error may explain this, as a much larger clone is one base away. The chain recombines TRBV7-2 with TRBJ2-1, with a possible D match to TRBD2 (6 bases). Germline CDR1 reads SGHTA; CDR2 reads FQGNSA. CDR3 length equals 13 residues. The CDR3 region has the DNA TGTGCCAGCAGCTTAACTAGCTATGGTGAGCGGTTCTTC. Translated, it gives CASSLTSYGERFF.

Remarks on this clonotype: A much larger clone differs from this one at a single base, so this may be a read error. The chain carries TRBV9 and TRBJ1-1, with a tentative D call TRBD1 (6 bases). This CDR3 spans 17 amino acids. The germline CDR1 and CDR2 sequences are SGDLS and YYNGEE. The CDR3 region has the DNA TGTGCCAGCAGCCCAACTTCTTCAGGAGGGGGAAATACTGAAGCTTCCTTT. Residues: CASSPTSSGGGNTEASF.

The CDR3 DNA reads TGCGCCAGCAGTGAGTCTCCAGGGGCAGGGGAAAAACTGTTTTTT. It is translated as CASSESPGAGEKLFF. The V and J genes are TRBV10-2 and TRBJ1-4; D might be TRBD1 (6 bases). The CDR3 extends over 15 amino acids. Trimming cost V 0 bases and J 8 bases, with 13 bases left between them. The germline gives CDR1 WSHSY, CDR2 SAAADI.

The chain has TRBV19 and TRBJ2-1; D uncertain. This CDR3 spans 12 amino acids. The V and J ends lost 4 bases and 6 bases respectively, with 7 bases between them. CDR1 is LNHDA and CDR2 is SQIVND in the germline V gene (reference sequence). The CDR3 loop is CASSTVPNEQFF. DNA of the CDR3: TGTGCCAGTAGTACCGTACCCAATGAGCAGTTCTTC.

This clonotype appeared a few times. The V gene is TRBV11-2, the J gene TRBJ2-1; D possibly matches TRBD1 or TRBD2 (5 bases each). Trimming took off 1 base at V and 10 bases at J, with 14 bases between the two ends. There are 14 residues in the CDR3. Germline CDR1 SGHAT, CDR2 FQNNGV. CDR3 nucleotide sequence: TGTGCCAGCAGCTTAGGGGGTGAGGGGTACGAGCAGTTCTTC. This sequence encodes CASSLGGEGYEQFF.

This clonotype was recorded many times. The genes are TRBV28 and TRBJ1-1; D is ambiguous. The CDR3 is 12 residues long. The germline gives CDR1 MDHEN, CDR2 SYDVKM. V lost 5 bases and J lost 0, with 4 bases in between. The CDR3 DNA sequence: TGTGCCAGCAGTCAGATGAACACTGAAGCTTTCTTT. Translating it yields CASSQMNTEAFF.

At least ten counts were recorded for this clonotype. The chain links TRBV11-2 to TRBJ1-2, with TRBD1 matching over 11 bases. The CDR3 is 16 amino acids. Germline-derived CDR1 and CDR2 are SGHAT and FQNNGV. J lost 8 bases, V lost 5 bases, and 13 bases had no gene match. CDR3 sequence: CASSQRDRGRGTGYTF. CDR3 DNA sequence: TGTGCCAGCAGCCAGCGGGACAGGGGGAGGGGTACGGGCTACACCTTC.

The chain has TRBV20-1 and TRBJ2-7, with TRBD2 identical over 12 bases. The CDR3 has 16 amino acids. CDR1 and CDR2 (germline): DFQATT, SNEGSKA (reference sequence). V gave up 0 bases and J gave up 4 bases; unmatched junction bases: 7. CDR3 amino acids: CSARDSRLAGVYEQYF. The DNA of the CDR3 is TGCAGTGCTAGAGATTCGAGACTAGCGGGAGTATACGAGCAGTACTTC.

This clonotype was observed a handful of times. The chain carries TRBV9 and TRBJ1-1; a possible D gene is TRBD1 (6 bases). CDR1 SGDLS and CDR2 YYNGEE come from the germline V gene. The CDR3 is 12 amino acids. V dropped 4 bases and J dropped 7 bases, with 11 bases sitting between them. The CDR3 spells CASSSRGDEAFF. The CDR3 DNA reads as TGTGCCAGCAGCTCCAGGGGAGATGAAGCTTTCTTT.

This clonotype appeared many times. This chain connects TRBV27 to TRBJ1-5; possible D gene TRBD1, 5 bases. Trimming shortened V by 6 bases and J by 3 bases, and 21 bases separated the two germline ends. Germline V gene sequence: CDR1 MNHEY, CDR2 SMNVEV (reference sequence). This CDR3 spans 17 amino acids. CDR3 nucleotides: TGTGCCAGCAGCCAAAACGCCGGGACGCCGGACAATCAGCCCCAGCATTTT. As protein: CASSQNAGTPDNQPQHF.

The chain joins TRBV30 to TRBJ2-7; TRBD2 aligns across 8 bases. The V and J ends lost 4 bases and 10 bases, in that order; junction bases with no gene match: 12. This CDR3 spans 13 amino acids. Germline CDR1 reads GTSNPN; CDR2 reads SVGIG (reference sequence). In DNA form, the CDR3 reads TGTGCCTGGACCGGGACTAGATTACGAGAACAGTACTTC. Translating it yields CAWTGTRLREQYF.

This clonotype was seen a few times. J is TRBJ2-7 and V is TRBV19, with D uncertain. CDR3 size: 15 residues. Trimming removed 3 bases at V and 0 bases at J, with 12 bases between. Germline V gene lookup returns CDR1 LNHDA and CDR2 SQIVND (reference sequence). The CDR3 spells CASSMRRINSYEQYF. The CDR3 coding sequence is TGTGCCAGTAGTATGAGGCGGATAAACTCCTACGAGCAGTACTTC.